This T cell receptor beta chain is drawn from a study of shared clonotypes between healthy human individuals. The J segment lost 2 bases and the V segment lost 5 bases, leaving 4 bases of the junction unmatched. Germline-derived CDR1 and CDR2 are SGHRS and YFSETQ. The CDR3 is 14 residues long. Generated by immunoSEQ multiplex PCR, the TCRdb table keeps only in-frame clones and is missing some. The sample carries 780,000 or so clones, 72% recorded once. The V and J genes are TRBV5-1 and TRBJ2-7; 10 nucleotides line up with TRBD1. The receptor was isolated from a woman aged 25 to 39 in good health. The sample consisted of memory CD4+ T cells sorted from blood. Subset indicated: CD45RA-negative fraction. DNA of the CDR3: TGCGCCAGCAGGAGCGGGACAGGGGCCTACGAGCAGTACTTC. Its protein is CASRSGTGAYEQYF.